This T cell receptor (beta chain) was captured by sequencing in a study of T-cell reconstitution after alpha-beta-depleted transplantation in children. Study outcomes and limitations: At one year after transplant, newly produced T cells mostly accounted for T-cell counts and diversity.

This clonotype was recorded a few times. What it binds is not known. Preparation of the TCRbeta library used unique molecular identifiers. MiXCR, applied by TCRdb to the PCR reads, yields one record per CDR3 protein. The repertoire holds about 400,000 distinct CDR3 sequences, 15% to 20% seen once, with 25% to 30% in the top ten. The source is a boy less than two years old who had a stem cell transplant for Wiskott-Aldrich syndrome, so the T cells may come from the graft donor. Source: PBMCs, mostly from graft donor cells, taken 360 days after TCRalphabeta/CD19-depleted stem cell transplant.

This CDR3 reads CASSPGRAGSGELFF. The CDR3 DNA reads as TGTGCCAGCTCACCAGGCAGGGCAGGATCCGGGGAGCTGTTTTTT. The V gene is TRBV18, the J gene TRBJ2-2; the D gene is possibly TRBD1 (5 bases). V dropped 2 bases and J dropped 6 bases, with 13 bases sitting between them. The germline CDR1 and CDR2 sequences are KGHSH and LQKENI. CDR3 size: 15 residues.